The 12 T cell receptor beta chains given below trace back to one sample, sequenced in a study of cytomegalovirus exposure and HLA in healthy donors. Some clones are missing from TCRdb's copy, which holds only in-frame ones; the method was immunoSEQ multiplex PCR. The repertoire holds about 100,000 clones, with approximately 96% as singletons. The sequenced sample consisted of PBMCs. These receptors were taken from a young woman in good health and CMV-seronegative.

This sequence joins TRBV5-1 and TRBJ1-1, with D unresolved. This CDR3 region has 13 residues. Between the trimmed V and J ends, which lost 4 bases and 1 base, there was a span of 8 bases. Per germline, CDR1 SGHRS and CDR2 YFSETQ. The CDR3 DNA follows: TGCGCCAGCAGCCGTCGAGAGAACACTGAAGCTTTCTTT. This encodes CASSRRENTEAFF.

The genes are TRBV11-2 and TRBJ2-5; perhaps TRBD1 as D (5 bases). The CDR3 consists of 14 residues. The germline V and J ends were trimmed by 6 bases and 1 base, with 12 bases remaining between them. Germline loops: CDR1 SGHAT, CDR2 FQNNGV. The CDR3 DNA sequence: TGTGCCAGCAGGTCTGCAGGGTCCCAAGAGACCCAGTACTTC. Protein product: CASRSAGSQETQYF.

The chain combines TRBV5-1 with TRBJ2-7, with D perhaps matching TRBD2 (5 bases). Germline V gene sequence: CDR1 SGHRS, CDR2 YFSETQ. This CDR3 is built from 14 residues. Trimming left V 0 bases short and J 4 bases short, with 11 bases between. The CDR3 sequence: CASSLGGGGYEQYF. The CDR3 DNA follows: TGCGCCAGCAGCTTGGGAGGCGGAGGATACGAGCAGTACTTC.

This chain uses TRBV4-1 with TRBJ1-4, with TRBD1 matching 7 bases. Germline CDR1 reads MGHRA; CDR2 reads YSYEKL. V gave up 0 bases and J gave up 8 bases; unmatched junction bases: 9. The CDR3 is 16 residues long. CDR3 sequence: CASSQDRGGAGEKLFF. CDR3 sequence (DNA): TGCGCCAGCAGCCAAGATCGAGGGGGCGCAGGGGAAAAACTGTTTTTT.

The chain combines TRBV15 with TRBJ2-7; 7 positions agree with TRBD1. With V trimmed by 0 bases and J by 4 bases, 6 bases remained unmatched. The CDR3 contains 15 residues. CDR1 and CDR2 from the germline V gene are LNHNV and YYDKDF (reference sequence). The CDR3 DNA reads TGTGCCACCAGCAGAGATCGGGGACAGACGTACGAGCAGTACTTC. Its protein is CATSRDRGQTYEQYF.

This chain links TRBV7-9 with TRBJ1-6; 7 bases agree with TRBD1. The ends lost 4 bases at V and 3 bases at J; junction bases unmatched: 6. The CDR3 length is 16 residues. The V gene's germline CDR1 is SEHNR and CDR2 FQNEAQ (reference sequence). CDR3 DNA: TGTGCCAGCAGCTCCTCCGGGACAGTCTATAATTCACCCCTCCACTTT. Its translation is CASSSSGTVYNSPLHF.

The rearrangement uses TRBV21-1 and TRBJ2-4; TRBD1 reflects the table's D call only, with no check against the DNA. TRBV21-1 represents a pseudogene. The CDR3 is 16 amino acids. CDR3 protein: CASSLIGQEECGIQYF. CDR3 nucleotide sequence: TGTGCCAGCAGCCTTATCGGACAGGAGGAATGTGGCATTCAGTACTTC.

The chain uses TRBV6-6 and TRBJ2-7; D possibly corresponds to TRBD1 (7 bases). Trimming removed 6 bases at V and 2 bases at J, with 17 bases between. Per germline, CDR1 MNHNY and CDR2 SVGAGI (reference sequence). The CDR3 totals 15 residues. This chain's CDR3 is CASRYESRGAYEQYF. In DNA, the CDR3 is TGTGCCAGCAGGTACGAGTCCAGGGGGGCCTACGAGCAGTACTTC.

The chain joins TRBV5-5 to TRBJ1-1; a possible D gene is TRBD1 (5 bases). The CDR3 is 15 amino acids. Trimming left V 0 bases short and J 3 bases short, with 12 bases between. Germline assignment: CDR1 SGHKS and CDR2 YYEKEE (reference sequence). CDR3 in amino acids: CASSLEGKGYTEAFF. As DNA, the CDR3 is TGTGCCAGCAGCTTGGAAGGGAAGGGGTACACTGAAGCTTTCTTT.

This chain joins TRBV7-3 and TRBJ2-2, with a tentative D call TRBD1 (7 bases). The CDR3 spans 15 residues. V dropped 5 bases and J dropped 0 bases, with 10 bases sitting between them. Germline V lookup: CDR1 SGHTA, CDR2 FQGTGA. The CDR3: CASSGGTANTGELFF. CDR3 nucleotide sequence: TGTGCCAGCAGCGGAGGGACAGCGAACACCGGGGAGCTGTTTTTT.

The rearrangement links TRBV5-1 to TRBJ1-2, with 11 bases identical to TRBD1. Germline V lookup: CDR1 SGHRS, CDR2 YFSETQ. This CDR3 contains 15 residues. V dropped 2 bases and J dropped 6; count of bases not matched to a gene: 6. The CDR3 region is CASSFRTGGMDGYTF. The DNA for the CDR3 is TGCGCCAGCAGCTTTCGGACAGGGGGCATGGATGGCTACACCTTC.

CDR3 region: CAIRDRGTDNNEQFF. In DNA form, the CDR3 reads TGTGCCATCAGAGATAGGGGGACAGACAACAATGAGCAGTTCTTC. The V gene is TRBV10-3, the J gene TRBJ2-1; 7 nucleotides agree with TRBD1. The length of the CDR3 is 15 residues. Germline V gene lookup returns CDR1 ENHRY and CDR2 SYGVKD. V gave up 6 bases and J gave up 5 bases; unmatched junction bases: 10.